Following are 16 T cell receptor beta chains from one sample sequenced in a study of technical replicates of blood from several donors. Profiled with immunoSEQ multiplex PCR; TCRdb holds only in-frame clones, not every one. Among approximately 70,000 clones listed, 80% to 95% were seen once. The specimen was T cells isolated from PBMCs. The receptors here all came from a human donor in good health.

The chain employs TRBV7-2 and TRBJ1-1; D is possibly TRBD1 (5 bases). The germline gives CDR1 SGHTA, CDR2 FQGNSA. The CDR3 contains 14 residues. Trimming took 1 base from V and 0 from J, leaving 6 bases between them. The CDR3 DNA reads as TGTGCCAGCAGCTTAGACAGGTTGAACACTGAAGCTTTCTTT. Translation: CASSLDRLNTEAFF.

The chain recombines TRBV27 with TRBJ1-5, with D possibly TRBD1 on 5 matching bases. Germline CDR1 is MNHEY and CDR2 is SMNVEV (reference sequence). This CDR3 comprises 12 residues. V was trimmed by 9 bases and J by 3 bases, leaving 9 bases between them. The CDR3 is CASQGYNQPQHF. CDR3 DNA: TGTGCCAGTCAGGGATACAATCAGCCCCAGCATTTT.

This chain joins TRBV30 and TRBJ1-1; D is unclear. The V and J ends lost 4 bases and 1 base respectively, with 4 bases between them. CDR3 length: 11 residues. The germline V gene encodes CDR1 GTSNPN and CDR2 SVGIG (reference sequence). The CDR3 DNA reads TGTGCCTGGACTAAGAACACTGAAGCTTTCTTT. Translated, it gives CAWTKNTEAFF.

The chain uses TRBV7-6 and TRBJ2-3, with a weak D call TRBD2 (5 bases). Between the trimmed V and J ends, which lost 5 bases and 0 bases, there was a span of 15 bases. Germline CDR1 SGHVS, CDR2 FNYEAQ. CDR3 length equals 16 residues. The CDR3 loop is CASSRLLVTSTDTQYF. CDR3 bases: TGTGCCAGCAGCCGTTTACTAGTGACCAGCACAGATACGCAGTATTTT.

The chain uses TRBV11-2 and TRBJ2-7; D possibly corresponds to TRBD1 (6 bases). CDR1 and CDR2 from the germline V gene are SGHAT and FQNNGV. The V gene lost 4 bases and the J gene lost 1 base, with 17 bases spanning the gap. There are 16 residues in the CDR3. The CDR3 sequence: CASSSLRGITSYEQYF. CDR3 sequence (DNA): TGTGCCAGCAGCTCCCTCAGGGGAATCACATCCTACGAGCAGTACTTC.

The genes are TRBV28 and TRBJ2-1; 7 bases agree with TRBD2. CDR1 MDHEN and CDR2 SYDVKM come from the germline V gene. Trimming took 6 bases from V and 3 from J; bases not matched to a gene: 8. This CDR3 is built from 15 residues. The DNA of the CDR3 is TGTGCCAGCAGATCTCCCTGGACTAGCTACAATGAGCAGTTCTTC. This encodes CASRSPWTSYNEQFF.

The chain couples TRBV5-6 to TRBJ2-7; D remains ambiguous. Trimming cost V 5 bases and J 0 bases, with 12 bases left between them. CDR1 and CDR2 (germline): SGHDT, YYEEEE. This CDR3 is 14 amino acids long. Here the CDR3 reads CASSSYTNSYEQYF. CDR3 bases: TGTGCCAGCAGTTCCTATACGAACTCCTACGAGCAGTACTTC.

This clone was seen more than once but under ten times. The chain couples TRBV30 to TRBJ1-1; 8 nucleotides line up with TRBD1. Unmatched junction bases numbered 0, after V lost 5 bases and J lost 4 bases. The CDR3 has 11 amino acids. Germline CDR1 GTSNPN, CDR2 SVGIG (reference sequence). The CDR3 spells CAWDRGTEAFF. The CDR3 nucleotides read TGTGCCTGGGACAGGGGCACTGAAGCTTTCTTT.

V and J are TRBV30 and TRBJ2-5; 11 nucleotides agree with TRBD2. Germline CDR1 and CDR2: GTSNPN and SVGIG (reference sequence). The CDR3 has 14 amino acids. The J segment lost 9 bases and the V segment lost 4 bases, leaving 10 bases of the junction unmatched. The CDR3 coding sequence is TGTGCCTGGACCCCGGGACTAGCGGCCGGGGCCCAGTACTTC. Translating gives CAWTPGLAAGAQYF. Drawing the rest from reference TRBV30 and TRBJ2-5, the complete variable domain is SQTIHQWPATLVQPVGSPLSLECTVEGTSNPNLYWYRQAAGRGLQLLFYSVGIGQISSEVPQNLSASRPQDRQFILSSKKLLLSDSGFYLCAWTPGLAAGAQYFGPGTRLLVL.

V usage is TRBV5-1 and J usage is TRBJ1-2; the D gene is possibly TRBD1 (5 bases). V shed 5 bases and J shed 7 bases, with 15 bases lying between them. Germline CDR1 and CDR2: SGHRS and YFSETQ. This CDR3 spans 13 amino acids. CDR3 in DNA: TGCGCCAGCAGTCGTGGAAGGGACTCTGGCTACACCTTC. Protein sequence: CASSRGRDSGYTF.

This clone appeared once. The chain employs TRBV19 and TRBJ2-7, with D possibly being TRBD2 (5 bases). V shed 1 base and J shed 3 bases, with 13 bases lying between them. Germline loops: CDR1 LNHDA, CDR2 SQIVND (reference sequence). The CDR3 is 15 residues long. The CDR3 DNA is TGTGCCAGTAGTATAGGACCAGCGGAAGGCTACGAGCAGTACTTC. Translating it yields CASSIGPAEGYEQYF.

The chain employs TRBV15 and TRBJ1-1, with D tentatively TRBD1 (5 bases). The CDR3 covers 14 residues. In germline, CDR1 is LNHNV, CDR2 YYDKDF (reference sequence). Deletions cut 2 bases from V and 11 bases from J, with 18 bases between. CDR3: CATSRRGTPGRAFF. DNA for the CDR3: TGTGCCACCAGCAGACGCGGGACTCCTGGTAGGGCTTTCTTT.

This chain joins TRBV27 and TRBJ2-1; D ambiguous. Germline values: CDR1 MNHEY, CDR2 SMNVEV (reference sequence). This CDR3 comprises 11 residues. Trimming removed 6 bases from V and 4 bases from J, with 4 bases in between. CDR3 residues: CASSVYNEQFF. CDR3 in DNA: TGTGCCAGCAGCGTTTACAATGAGCAGTTCTTC.

This chain connects TRBV30 to TRBJ2-1; TRBD2 matches 11 bases. The V segment lost 4 bases and the J segment 5 bases; nucleotides outside the gene matches: 4. The CDR3 is made up of 14 amino acids. CDR1 and CDR2 (germline): GTSNPN, SVGIG (reference sequence). The CDR3 region has the DNA TGTGCCTGGAACGCTAGCGGGAGGAACAATGAGCAGTTCTTC. Its translation is CAWNASGRNNEQFF. Full variable domain (outside the CDR3, taken from reference TRBV30 and TRBJ2-1): SQTIHQWPATLVQPVGSPLSLECTVEGTSNPNLYWYRQAAGRGLQLLFYSVGIGQISSEVPQNLSASRPQDRQFILSSKKLLLSDSGFYLCAWNASGRNNEQFFGPGTRLTVL.

The chain has TRBV10-2 and TRBJ2-1; possibly TRBD2 for D (5 bases). The CDR3 runs 12 residues. Germline CDR1 and CDR2: WSHSY and SAAADI. Trimming pared 5 bases from V and 5 bases from J, leaving 7 bases between. CDR3 sequence: CASSSSHNEQFF. Written as DNA, the CDR3 is TGCGCCAGCAGTTCTAGCCACAATGAGCAGTTCTTC.

This chain joins TRBV10-3 and TRBJ2-1, with 7 nucleotides matching TRBD2. Trimming cost V 11 bases and J 6 bases; bases outside gene matches: 7. The germline V gene encodes CDR1 ENHRY and CDR2 SYGVKD. CDR3 length: 12 amino acids. Here the CDR3 reads CAVGLDSNEQFF. The CDR3 DNA reads TGTGCCGTCGGACTAGACAGCAATGAGCAGTTCTTC.